This T cell receptor beta chain was sequenced in a study of blood T cell repertoires in COVID-19. As for the study in general: Material from acute and convalescent COVID-19 was sourced from the United States, Italy and Spain.

The Seattle site enrolled patients during active infection and followed them longitudinally. This CDR3 contains 15 residues. CDR1 is MNHEY, CDR2 SVGAGI, per germline. V was pared by 8 bases and J by 2 bases, with 7 bases of the junction left unmatched. Only in-frame clones appear in the TCRdb table, and some are missing; sequencing was by immunoSEQ multiplex PCR. In the table there are about 150,000 clones, around 85% of which are singletons. The material sequenced was peripheral blood. The V and J genes are TRBV6-5 and TRBJ1-5, with 9 bases lining up with TRBD1. The clonotype comes from a man aged 55-75 years with COVID-19, enrolled during active disease. CDR3 DNA sequence: TGTGCCAGCTCCCCGGGACAGGGCCGCAATCAGCCCCAGCATTTT. As protein: CASSPGQGRNQPQHF.